The T cell receptor beta chain described here comes from a study of blood T cell repertoires in COVID-19. Study at large: Specimens from acute and convalescent COVID-19 originated in the United States, Italy and Spain. PBMCs, B-cell-depleted T cells, or T cells were the source of the cDNA or gDNA that made up the material.

In the source study's methods: The assay estimated nucleated cells by amplifying reference gene primers. Sequencing used immunoSEQ multiplex PCR; TCRdb keeps in-frame clones, though not all of them. That table is the source of V, J and clone size, and D and trimming were worked out from the DNA. Here the sample spans some 190,000 clones, about 90% being singletons. The CDR3 totals 18 residues. Trimming took 1 base from V and 6 from J; bases not matched to a gene: 12. From germline, CDR1 is SEHNR and CDR2 FQNEAQ (reference sequence). This clonotype was obtained from a man in his late teens or twenties with active or convalescent COVID-19. The sequenced sample was peripheral blood. V gene TRBV7-9 combines with J gene TRBJ2-1, with 10 bases identical to TRBD2. The CDR3 sequence: CASSLVQTASGSPNEQFF. As DNA, the CDR3 is TGTGCCAGCAGCTTAGTTCAGACGGCTAGCGGGAGTCCCAATGAGCAGTTCTTC.